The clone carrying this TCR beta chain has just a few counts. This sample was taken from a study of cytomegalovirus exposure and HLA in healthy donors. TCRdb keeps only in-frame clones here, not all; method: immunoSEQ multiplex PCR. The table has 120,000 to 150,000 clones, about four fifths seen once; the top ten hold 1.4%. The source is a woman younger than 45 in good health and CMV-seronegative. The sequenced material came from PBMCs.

The CDR3 here is CASSSDRVEGYTF. For the CDR3, the DNA is TGCGCCAGCAGCTCGGACAGGGTAGAGGGCTACACCTTC. The rearrangement links TRBV5-1 to TRBJ1-2, with 8 bases fitting TRBD1. This CDR3 spans 13 amino acids. V shed 3 bases, J shed 8 bases, and the junction held 6 bases outside the gene matches. Germline V gene sequence: CDR1 SGHRS, CDR2 YFSETQ.